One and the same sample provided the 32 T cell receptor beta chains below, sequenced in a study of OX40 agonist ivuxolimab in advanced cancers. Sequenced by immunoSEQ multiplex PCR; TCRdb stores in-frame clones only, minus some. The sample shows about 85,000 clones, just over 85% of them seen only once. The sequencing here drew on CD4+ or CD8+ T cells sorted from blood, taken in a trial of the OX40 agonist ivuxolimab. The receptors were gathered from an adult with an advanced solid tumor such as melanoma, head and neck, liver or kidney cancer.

This CDR3 reads CAWSVASRTVNSPLHF. CDR3 coding DNA: TGTGCCTGGAGTGTTGCATCACGGACAGTGAATTCACCCCTCCACTTT. The rearrangement joins TRBV30 to TRBJ1-6, with D tentatively TRBD1 (6 bases). Germline CDR1 reads GTSNPN; CDR2 reads SVGIG (reference sequence). CDR3 size: 16 residues. With 0 bases removed from V and 7 bases from J, the gap between germline ends came to 16 bases.

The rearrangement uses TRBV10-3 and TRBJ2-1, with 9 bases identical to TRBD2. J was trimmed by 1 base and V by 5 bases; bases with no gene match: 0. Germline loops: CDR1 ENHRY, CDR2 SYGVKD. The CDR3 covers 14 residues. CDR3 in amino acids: CAISSGGSYNEQFF. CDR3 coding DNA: TGTGCCATCAGTAGCGGGGGGTCCTACAATGAGCAGTTCTTC.

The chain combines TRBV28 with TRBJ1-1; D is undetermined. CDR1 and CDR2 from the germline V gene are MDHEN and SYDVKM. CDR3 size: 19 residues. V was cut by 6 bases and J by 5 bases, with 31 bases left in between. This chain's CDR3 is CASSPSLWTRAQGRTEAFF. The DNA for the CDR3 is TGTGCCAGCAGCCCGTCTCTTTGGACCCGCGCCCAAGGGAGGACTGAAGCTTTCTTT.

In DNA, the CDR3 is TGTGCCAGCAGCGGCGTCGACAGGAATACCTACGAGCAGTACTTC. Translating it yields CASSGVDRNTYEQYF. The rearrangement joins TRBV7-9 to TRBJ2-7; D possibly corresponds to TRBD1 (6 bases). Germline V gene lookup returns CDR1 SEHNR and CDR2 FQNEAQ (reference sequence). This CDR3 has 15 amino acids. V was clipped by 5 bases and J by 2 bases, with 16 bases between them.

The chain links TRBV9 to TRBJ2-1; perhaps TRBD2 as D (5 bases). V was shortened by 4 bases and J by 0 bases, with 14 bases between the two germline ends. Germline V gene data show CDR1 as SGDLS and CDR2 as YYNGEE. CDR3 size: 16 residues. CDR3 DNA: TGTGCCAGCAGCCCAGAAGCGGATAGCTCCTACAATGAGCAGTTCTTC. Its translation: CASSPEADSSYNEQFF.

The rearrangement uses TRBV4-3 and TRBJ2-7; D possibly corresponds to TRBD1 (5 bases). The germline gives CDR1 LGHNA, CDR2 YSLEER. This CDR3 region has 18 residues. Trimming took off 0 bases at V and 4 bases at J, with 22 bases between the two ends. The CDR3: CASSQDSATAYSGYEQYF. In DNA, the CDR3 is TGCGCCAGCAGCCAAGATTCAGCGACAGCGTACTCGGGTTACGAGCAGTACTTC.

The CDR3 spells CASSLLRGGEQYF. DNA of the CDR3: TGTGCCAGCAGCTTGCTTCGGGGTGGCGAGCAGTACTTC. The V gene is TRBV5-6, the J gene TRBJ2-7; D possibly corresponds to TRBD2 (5 bases). This CDR3 region has 13 residues. Trimming stripped 1 base from V and 6 bases from J, with 11 bases between. Germline CDR1 reads SGHDT; CDR2 reads YYEEEE. The variable domain in full, with the rest retrieved from reference TRBV5-6 and TRBJ2-7, is DAGVTQSPTHLIKTRGQQVTLRCSPKSGHDTVSWYQQALGQGPQFIFQYYEEEERQRGNFPDRFSGHQFPNYSSELNVNALLLGDSALYLCASSLLRGGEQYFGPGTRLTVT.

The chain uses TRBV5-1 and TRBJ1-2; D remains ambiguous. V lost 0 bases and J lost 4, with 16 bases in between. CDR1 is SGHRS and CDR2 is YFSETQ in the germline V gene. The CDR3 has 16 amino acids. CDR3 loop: CASSLGREYRVYGYTF. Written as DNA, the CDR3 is TGCGCCAGCAGCTTGGGGCGGGAATATCGGGTCTATGGCTACACCTTC.

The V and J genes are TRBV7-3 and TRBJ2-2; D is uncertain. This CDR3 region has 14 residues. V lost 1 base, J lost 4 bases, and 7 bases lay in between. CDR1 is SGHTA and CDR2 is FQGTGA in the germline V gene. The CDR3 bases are TGTGCCAGCAGCTTAAACCACGGCACCGGGGAGCTGTTTTTT. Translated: CASSLNHGTGELFF.

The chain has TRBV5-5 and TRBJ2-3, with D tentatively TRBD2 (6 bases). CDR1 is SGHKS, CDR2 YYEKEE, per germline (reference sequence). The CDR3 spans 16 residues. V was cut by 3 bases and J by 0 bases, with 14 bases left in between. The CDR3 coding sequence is TGTGCCAGCAGCTGGAGGGTCAGAACTAGCACAGATACGCAGTATTTT. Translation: CASSWRVRTSTDTQYF.

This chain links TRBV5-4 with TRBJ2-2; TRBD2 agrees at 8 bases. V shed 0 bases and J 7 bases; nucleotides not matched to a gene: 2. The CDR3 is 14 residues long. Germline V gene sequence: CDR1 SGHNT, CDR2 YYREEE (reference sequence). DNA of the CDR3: TGTGCCAGCAGCTTGGGGACTAGCCTCGGGGAGCTGTTTTTT. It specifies CASSLGTSLGELFF.

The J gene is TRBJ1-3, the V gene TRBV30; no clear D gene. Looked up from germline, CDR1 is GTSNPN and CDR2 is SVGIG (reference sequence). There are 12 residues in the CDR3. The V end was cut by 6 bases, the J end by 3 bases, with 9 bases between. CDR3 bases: TGTGCCTGCCACATGGGTGGAAACACCATATATTTT. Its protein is CACHMGGNTIYF.

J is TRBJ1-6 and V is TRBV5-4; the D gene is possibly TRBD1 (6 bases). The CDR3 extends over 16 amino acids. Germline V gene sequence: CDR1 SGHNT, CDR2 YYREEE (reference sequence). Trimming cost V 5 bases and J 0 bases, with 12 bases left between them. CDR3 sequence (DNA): TGTGCCAGCAGACCCGACAGGAGCTCCTATAATTCACCCCTCCACTTT. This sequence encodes CASRPDRSSYNSPLHF.

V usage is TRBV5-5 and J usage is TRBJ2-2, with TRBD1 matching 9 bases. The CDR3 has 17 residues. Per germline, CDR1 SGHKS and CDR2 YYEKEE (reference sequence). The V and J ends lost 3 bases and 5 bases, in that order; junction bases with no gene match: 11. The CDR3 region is CASSWDLTGGTTGELFF. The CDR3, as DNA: TGTGCCAGCAGCTGGGACTTGACAGGGGGGACTACCGGGGAGCTGTTTTTT.

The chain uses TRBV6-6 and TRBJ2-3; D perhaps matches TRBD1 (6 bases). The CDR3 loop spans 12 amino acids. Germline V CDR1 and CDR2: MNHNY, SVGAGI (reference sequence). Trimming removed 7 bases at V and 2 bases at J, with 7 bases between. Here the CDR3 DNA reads TGTGCCAGCACGGGACACACAGATACGCAGTATTTT. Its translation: CASTGHTDTQYF.

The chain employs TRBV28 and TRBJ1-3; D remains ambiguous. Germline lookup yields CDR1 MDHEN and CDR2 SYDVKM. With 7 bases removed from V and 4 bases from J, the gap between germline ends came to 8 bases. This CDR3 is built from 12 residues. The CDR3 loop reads CASTPPGNTIYF. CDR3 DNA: TGTGCCAGCACCCCTCCGGGAAACACCATATATTTT. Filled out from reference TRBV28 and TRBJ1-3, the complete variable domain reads DVKVTQSSRYLVKRTGEKVFLECVQDMDHENMFWYRQDPGLGLRLIYFSYDVKMKEKGDIPEGYSVSREKKERFSLILESASTNQTSMYLCASTPPGNTIYFGEGSWLTVV.

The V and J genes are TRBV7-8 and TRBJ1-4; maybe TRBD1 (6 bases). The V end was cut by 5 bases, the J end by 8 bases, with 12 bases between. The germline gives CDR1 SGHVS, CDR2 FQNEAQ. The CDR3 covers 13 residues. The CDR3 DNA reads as TGTGCCAGCAGCCACAGGGAAATCGAAAAACTGTTTTTT. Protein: CASSHREIEKLFF.

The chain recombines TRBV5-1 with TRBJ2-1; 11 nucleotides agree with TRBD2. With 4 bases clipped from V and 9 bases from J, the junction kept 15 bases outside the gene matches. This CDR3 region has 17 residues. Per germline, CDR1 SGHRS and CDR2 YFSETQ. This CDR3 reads CASSPIAGGNPHVEQFF. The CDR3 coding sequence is TGCGCCAGCAGCCCAATAGCGGGGGGGAACCCACATGTTGAGCAGTTCTTC.

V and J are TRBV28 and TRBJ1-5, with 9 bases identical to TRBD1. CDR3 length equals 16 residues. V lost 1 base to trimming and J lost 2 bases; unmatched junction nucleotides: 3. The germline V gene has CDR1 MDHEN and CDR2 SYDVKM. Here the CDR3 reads CASSLSTGGGNQPQHF. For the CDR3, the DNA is TGTGCCAGCAGTTTATCGACAGGGGGAGGCAATCAGCCCCAGCATTTT.

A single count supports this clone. The CDR3 sequence: CASSQEPGLVDEQYF. In nucleotides, the CDR3 is TGTGCCAGCAGCCAAGAGCCCGGACTAGTTGACGAGCAGTACTTC. The chain employs TRBV4-2 and TRBJ2-7, with TRBD2 matching over 7 bases. The CDR3 extends over 15 amino acids. With V trimmed by 0 bases and J by 5 bases, 7 bases remained unmatched. Germline CDR1 LGHNA, CDR2 YNFKEQ.

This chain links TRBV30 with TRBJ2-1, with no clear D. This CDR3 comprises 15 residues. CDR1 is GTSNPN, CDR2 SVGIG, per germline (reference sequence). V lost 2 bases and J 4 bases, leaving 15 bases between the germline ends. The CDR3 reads CAWSNNWQEYNEQFF. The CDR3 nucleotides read TGTGCCTGGAGTAATAACTGGCAAGAGTACAATGAGCAGTTCTTC. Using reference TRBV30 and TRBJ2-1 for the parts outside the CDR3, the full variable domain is SQTIHQWPATLVQPVGSPLSLECTVEGTSNPNLYWYRQAAGRGLQLLFYSVGIGQISSEVPQNLSASRPQDRQFILSSKKLLLSDSGFYLCAWSNNWQEYNEQFFGPGTRLTVL.

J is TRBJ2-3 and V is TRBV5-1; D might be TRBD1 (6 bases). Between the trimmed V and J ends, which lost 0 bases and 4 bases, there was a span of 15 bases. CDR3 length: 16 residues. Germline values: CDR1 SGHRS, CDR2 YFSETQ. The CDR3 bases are TGCGCCAGCAGCTTGGGGGGGCGCAGTCCCCCAGATACGCAGTATTTT. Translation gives CASSLGGRSPPDTQYF.

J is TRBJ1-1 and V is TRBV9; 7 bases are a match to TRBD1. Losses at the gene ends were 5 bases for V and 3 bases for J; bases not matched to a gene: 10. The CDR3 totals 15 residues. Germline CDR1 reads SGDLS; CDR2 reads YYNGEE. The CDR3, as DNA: TGTGCCAGCAGGGAGGGGGCCCGAAGGGACACTGAAGCTTTCTTT. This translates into CASREGARRDTEAFF.

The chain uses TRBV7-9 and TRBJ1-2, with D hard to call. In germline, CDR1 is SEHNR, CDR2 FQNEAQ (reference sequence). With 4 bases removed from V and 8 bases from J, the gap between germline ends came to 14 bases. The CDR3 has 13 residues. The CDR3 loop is CASSSYSSGGYTF. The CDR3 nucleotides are TGTGCCAGCAGCTCCTACAGTTCTGGCGGCTACACCTTC.

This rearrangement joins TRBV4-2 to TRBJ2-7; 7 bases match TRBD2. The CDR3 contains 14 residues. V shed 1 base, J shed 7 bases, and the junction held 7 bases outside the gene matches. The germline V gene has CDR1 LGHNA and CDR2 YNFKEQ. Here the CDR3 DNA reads TGTGCCAGCAGCCAAGGGACCGGGGGGTCTGAGCAGTACTTC. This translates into CASSQGTGGSEQYF.

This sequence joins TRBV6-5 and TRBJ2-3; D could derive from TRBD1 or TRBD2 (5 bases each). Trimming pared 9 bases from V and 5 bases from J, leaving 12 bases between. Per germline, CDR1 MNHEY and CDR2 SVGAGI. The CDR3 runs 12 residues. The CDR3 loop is CASSRGRDTQYF. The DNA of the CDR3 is TGTGCCAGTAGCCGGGGACGAGATACGCAGTATTTT.

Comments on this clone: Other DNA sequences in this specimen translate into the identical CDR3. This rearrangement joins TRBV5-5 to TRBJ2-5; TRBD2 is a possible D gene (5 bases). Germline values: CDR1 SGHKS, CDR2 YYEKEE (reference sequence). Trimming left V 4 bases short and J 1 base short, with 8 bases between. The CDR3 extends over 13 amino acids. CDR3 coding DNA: TGTGCCAGCAGCCGGGATATCCAAGAGACCCAGTACTTC. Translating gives CASSRDIQETQYF. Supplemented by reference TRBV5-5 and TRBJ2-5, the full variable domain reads DAGVTQSPTHLIKTRGQQVTLRCSPISGHKSVSWYQQVLGQGPQFIFQYYEKEERGRGNFPDRFSARQFPNYSSELNVNALLLGDSALYLCASSRDIQETQYFGPGTRLLVL.

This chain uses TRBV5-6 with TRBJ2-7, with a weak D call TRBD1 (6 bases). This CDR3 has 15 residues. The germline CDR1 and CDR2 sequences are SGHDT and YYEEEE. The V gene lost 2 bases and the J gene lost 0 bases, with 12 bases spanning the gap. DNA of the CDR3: TGTGCCAGCAGCTTTAGACAGGTCAGCTCCTACGAGCAGTACTTC. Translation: CASSFRQVSSYEQYF.

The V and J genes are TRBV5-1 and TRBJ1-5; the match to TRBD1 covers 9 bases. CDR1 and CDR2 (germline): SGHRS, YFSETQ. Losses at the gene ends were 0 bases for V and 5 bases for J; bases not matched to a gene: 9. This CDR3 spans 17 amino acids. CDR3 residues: CASSLAKKGDRDQPQHF. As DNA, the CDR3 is TGCGCCAGCAGCTTGGCTAAAAAGGGGGACAGGGATCAGCCCCAGCATTTT.

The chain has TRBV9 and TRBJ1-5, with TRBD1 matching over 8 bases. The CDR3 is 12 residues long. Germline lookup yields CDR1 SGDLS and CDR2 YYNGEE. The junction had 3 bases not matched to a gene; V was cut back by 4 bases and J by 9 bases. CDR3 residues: CASSPGTGPQHF. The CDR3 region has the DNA TGTGCCAGCAGCCCTGGGACAGGGCCCCAGCATTTT.

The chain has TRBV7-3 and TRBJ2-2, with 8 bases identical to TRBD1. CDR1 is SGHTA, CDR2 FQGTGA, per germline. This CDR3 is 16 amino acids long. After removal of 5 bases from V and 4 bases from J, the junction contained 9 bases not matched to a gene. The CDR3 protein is CASSPDRVGGTGELFF. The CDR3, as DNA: TGTGCCAGCAGCCCGGACAGGGTGGGGGGCACCGGGGAGCTGTTTTTT.

CDR3: CASSAQGDTQYF. CDR3 DNA: TGTGCCAGCAGTGCCCAGGGAGATACGCAGTATTTT. The chain combines TRBV6-1 with TRBJ2-3, with D possibly matching TRBD1 (5 bases). This CDR3 region has 12 residues. V lost 4 bases to trimming and J lost 5 bases, with 7 bases between them. Germline V gene lookup returns CDR1 MNHNS and CDR2 SASEGT.